Listed below are T cell receptor beta chains from one sample, sequenced in a study of cytomegalovirus exposure and HLA in healthy donors. Data came from immunoSEQ multiplex PCR; TCRdb stores just in-frame clones and leaves some out. The table shows 140,000 to 150,000 clones, with 60% to 85% occurring only once. Sequenced input: PBMCs. All receptors come from a man aged 35 to 55 in good health and CMV-seropositive. Both conserved end residues are part of each CDR3. The D gene is left open where the match is weak. Expanded clones are given a class, and other clones once, few, many or no size at all.

V	J	D	size	DNA	CDR3
TRBV11-3	TRBJ2-7	TRBD1	-	TGTGCCAGCAGCGGCTGGGGACAGGGGTCGAGGGAGCAGTACTTC	CASSGWGQGSREQYF
TRBV29-1	TRBJ2-7	-	once	TGCAGCGTTTGGACTGGCTACGAGCAGTACTTC	CSVWTGYEQYF
TRBV15	TRBJ1-4	-	-	TGTGCCACCTCGGGTCTTACTAATGAAAAACTGTTTTTT	CATSGLTNEKLFF
TRBV9	TRBJ2-1	-	-	TGTGCCAGCAGCGTAGGGGGGCGGGAGTTCTCCTACAATGAGCAGTTCTTC	CASSVGGREFSYNEQFF
TRBV6-6	TRBJ1-2	-	-	TGTGCCAGCAGTCTTCGAGAAGACTATGGCTACACCTTC	CASSLREDYGYTF
TRBV6-5	TRBJ2-1	TRBD2	-	TGTGCCACCATACTTCGCGGGAGTGATGAGCAGTTCTTC	CATILRGSDEQFF
TRBV30	TRBJ2-1	-	-	TGTGCCTGGAGTGGTGGAGTAATTTACAATGAGCAGTTCTTC	CAWSGGVIYNEQFF
TRBV28	TRBJ1-1	-	-	TGTGCCAGCAGTTTATCCCAGGGTAACACTGAAGCTTTCTTT	CASSLSQGNTEAFF
TRBV11-2	TRBJ2-1	-	-	TGCGCCAGCAGCTTACTAATCCTTCGCTACAATGAGCAGTTCTTC	CASSLLILRYNEQFF
TRBV9	TRBJ2-1	TRBD1	-	TGTGCCAGCAGTGTCGACAGGGTCGTGTACAATGAGCAGTTCTTC	CASSVDRVVYNEQFF
TRBV15	TRBJ2-3	-	-	TGTGCCACCAGCAGTCAGGGCCCTAGCACAGATACGCAGTATTTT	CATSSQGPSTDTQYF
TRBV15	TRBJ2-1	TRBD2	-	TGTGCCACCAGCAGACTGACTAGCGGGAGAAGATCCTACAATGAGCAGTTCTTC	CATSRLTSGRRSYNEQFF
TRBV28	TRBJ2-7	-	-	TGTGCCAGCAGTTTGGGTATGGTTCGATGGAGTTCCTACGAGCAGTACTTC	CASSLGMVRWSSYEQYF
TRBV6-5	TRBJ2-7	-	-	TGTGCCACCCGGGGGATAGCCTACGAGCAGTACTTC	CATRGIAYEQYF
TRBV2	TRBJ2-7	TRBD2	few	TGTGCCAGCAGTGAGCATGGCCAGGATCTAGCGGGGGGATACGAGCAGTACTTC	CASSEHGQDLAGGYEQYF
TRBV18	TRBJ2-7	TRBD2	-	TGTGCCAGCTCACCAAGAAAAGCGGGAGGGATTACCTACGAGCAGTACTTC	CASSPRKAGGITYEQYF
TRBV6-6	TRBJ2-1	-	-	TGTGCCAGCAGAGGCCAGCGATCCTACAATGAGCAGTTCTTC	CASRGQRSYNEQFF
TRBV4-3	TRBJ2-2	-	-	TGCGCCAGCAGCCAAGAACTGACCGGGGAGCTGTTTTTT	CASSQELTGELFF
TRBV30	TRBJ2-3	TRBD1	-	TGTGCCTGGAGCAATGGGGACAGGGGCAGTCTGGATACGCAGTATTTT	CAWSNGDRGSLDTQYF
TRBV29-1	TRBJ1-2	TRBD1	-	TGCAGCGTCCCCTCAGGGGGCAATGGCTACACCTTC	CSVPSGGNGYTF
TRBV30	TRBJ2-5	-	few	TGTGCCTGTCAGGGGGGATTGACCCAGTACTTC	CACQGGLTQYF
TRBV19	TRBJ2-7	-	-	TGTGCCAGTGGGGAGGACTACAGCTCCTACGAGCAGTACTTC	CASGEDYSSYEQYF
TRBV6-5	TRBJ2-7	TRBD2	-	TGTGCCAGCAGTTTAGCGGGTATCAGCTCCTACGAGCAGTACTTC	CASSLAGISSYEQYF
TRBV7-9	TRBJ2-4	-	few	TGTGCCAGCAGTCCCATCCCGCCGGGGGTTGGCAAAAACATTCAGTACTTC	CASSPIPPGVGKNIQYF
TRBV5-1	TRBJ2-5	-	-	TGCGCCAGCAGCTCATGGACTCTTCAAGAGACCCAGTACTTC	CASSSWTLQETQYF
TRBV4-1	TRBJ2-1	-	-	TGCGCCAGCAGCCAAGAATCCCAGAACCACTACAATGAGCAGTTCTTC	CASSQESQNHYNEQFF
TRBV19	TRBJ2-2	TRBD2	-	TGTGCCAGTAGTAGGGCGGGAGGGGCGTTCCCCACCGGGGAGCTGTTTTTT	CASSRAGGAFPTGELFF